This is a list of T cell receptor beta chains from one sample in a study of post-analysis software for immune sequencing data. Via MiXCR, TCRdb re-called the PCR reads, giving one row per CDR3 protein. The data show around 500,000 distinct CDR3 sequences, with approximately 31% seen just once and 4.5% to 7.5% held by the top ten. Sequencing was performed on blood. The receptor source for this set is a girl under 18 with multiple sclerosis. Both conserved end residues are part of each CDR3. A D gene is named only where the DNA matches it firmly. Some rows have no size entry. The others give once, few or many, or a class for an expanded clone.

d_gene	abundance	v_gene	j_gene	CDR3nt	CDR3aa
.	.	TRBV3-1	TRBJ2-5	TGTGCCAGCAGCCAAGGGAGACAAGGTATAGAGACCCAGTACTTC	CASSQGRQGIETQYF
.	.	TRBV7-9	TRBJ2-1	TGTGCCAGCAGGCCCGGGACTCGCGACAATGAGCAGTTCTTC	CASRPGTRDNEQFF
.	few	TRBV12-3/TRBV12-4	TRBJ2-2	TGTGCCAGCAGATCCCCGACGGACGGGGGACCCGACTACACCGGGGAGCTGTTTTTT	CASRSPTDGGPDYTGELFF
TRBD1	.	TRBV6-5	TRBJ1-2	TGTGCCAGCAGCGGGACAGGGGGAAACTATGGCTACACCTTC	CASSGTGGNYGYTF
TRBD1	many	TRBV29-1	TRBJ2-7	TGCAGCGTTGAAAAGAGGGGACAGGGATTTTCCTACGAGCAGTACTTC	CSVEKRGQGFSYEQYF
.	.	TRBV29-1	TRBJ1-1	TGCAGCGTTGGGTTCACTGAAGCTTTCTTT	CSVGFTEAFF
.	.	TRBV5-5	TRBJ2-3	TGTGCCAGCAGATACCCTCCCCTGGATCGAAGCACAGATACGCAGTATTTT	CASRYPPLDRSTDTQYF
.	.	TRBV20-1	TRBJ2-5	TGCAGTGCTAGGCCTGACGGCAGGCTAAGGGAGACCCAGTACTTC	CSARPDGRLRETQYF
.	.	TRBV20-1	TRBJ1-5	TGCAGTGCTAGAGATCAACAGTACTCAAGCAATCAGCCCCAGCATTTT	CSARDQQYSSNQPQHF
TRBD1	.	TRBV5-5	TRBJ2-3	TGTGCCAGCAGCACGGGACAGGGAAGCACAGATACGCAGTATTTT	CASSTGQGSTDTQYF
.	.	TRBV3-1	TRBJ1-4	TGTGCCAGCAGCCAAGATAACAGGGCGAGTGAAAAACTGTTTTTT	CASSQDNRASEKLFF
TRBD1	few	TRBV5-1	TRBJ1-1	TGCGCCAGCAGCCCCCGGGACAGCCAGGGCACTGAAGCTTTCTTT	CASSPRDSQGTEAFF
.	.	TRBV20-1	TRBJ2-1	TGCAGTGCTGGGAGGCGTGGGGCCTCCTACAATGAGCAGTTCTTC	CSAGRRGASYNEQFF
.	.	TRBV14	TRBJ1-2	TGTGCCAGCAGTTACAGAGGGAGCTATGGCTACACCTTC	CASSYRGSYGYTF
.	.	TRBV20-1	TRBJ2-5	TGCAGTGCTAGAGCGGGGGTGGTTTGGGAAGAGACCCAGTACTTC	CSARAGVVWEETQYF
.	.	TRBV6-1	TRBJ2-1	TGTGCCAGCAGGCAGGGGAGCGTGCGTGATGAGCAGTTCTTC	CASRQGSVRDEQFF
.	.	TRBV5-1	TRBJ2-1	TGCGCCAGCAGCCAATCGGGGGGCGATGAGCAGTTCTTC	CASSQSGGDEQFF
.	few	TRBV2	TRBJ1-5	TGTGCCAGCAGTGTTGATGGTCTGGGTAGCAATCAGCCCCAGCATTTT	CASSVDGLGSNQPQHF
.	.	TRBV12-3/TRBV12-4	TRBJ2-5	TGTGCCAGCAGTTTTTTAAGGGGGGGTAAGGAGACCCAGTACTTC	CASSFLRGGKETQYF
.	.	TRBV11-2	TRBJ1-2	TGTGCCAGCAGTCTTACGGGGTTTGTTGAGGGGGGCTACACCTTC	CASSLTGFVEGGYTF
.	few	TRBV5-1	TRBJ2-7	TGCGCCAGCAGCTTGAGTACAGGGACTGAGACCCGGTACTTC	CASSLSTGTETRYF
.	.	TRBV6-1	TRBJ2-7	TGTGCCAGCAGTGTTGAGACAGGCTACGAGCAGTACTTC	CASSVETGYEQYF